This T cell receptor (beta chain) comes out of a study of blood T cell repertoires in COVID-19. Overall study context: Material from acute and convalescent COVID-19 was sourced from the United States, Italy and Spain. T cells, B-cell-depleted T cells, or PBMCs supplied cDNA or gDNA.

Seattle's cohort entered during active infection and was followed longitudinally. Original data processing: For nucleated cells, counts were estimated from reference gene primer amplification. Using immunoSEQ multiplex PCR, the repertoire was profiled, and TCRdb retains in-frame clones only, with some absent. V, J and clone size reflect that table, while D and trimming were determined from the DNA. In the table there are some 170,000 clones, roughly 76% of which are singletons. With 6 bases clipped from V and 8 bases from J, the junction kept 6 bases outside the gene matches. The CDR3 extends over 15 amino acids. Per germline, CDR1 MNHEY and CDR2 SMNVEV (reference sequence).

Sequencing was done on a sample of peripheral blood. The clonotype originates from a woman aged 40 to 55 with COVID-19, enrolled during active disease. The J gene is TRBJ1-6, the V gene TRBV27, with 11 bases lining up with TRBD1. The CDR3 loop is CASSTDRGPYSPLHF. The CDR3 DNA reads TGTGCCAGCAGCACGGACAGGGGGCCTTATTCACCCCTCCACTTT.